This T cell receptor beta chain was captured in a study of CD8+CD57+ T cells in acquired aplastic anemia. Study overall: Sorted CD4+ and CD8+ cells yielded DNA averaging about 2.9 ug.

For CDR3 and TCR beta VDJ profiling, genomic DNA was the template used. TCRdb recomputed calls from the reads with MiXCR, one row per CDR3 protein. The sample has about 180,000 distinct CDR3 sequences, about three fifths seen once. The length of the CDR3 is 13 residues. V shed 1 base and J shed 9 bases, with 12 bases lying between them. In germline, CDR1 is SGHVS, CDR2 FQNEAQ. This clonotype has only a few counts. Its antigen remains unidentified. Points from the study as a whole: Patient and control CD8+ Simpson's diversity was not significantly different. The same twenty-nine CD8+ CDR3 sequences occurred in patients and in controls.

In patients chosen for sequencing, flow cytometry had shown CD8+CD57+ cell expansion. Patients were untreated when blood was sampled. This receptor was identified in a human donor with aplastic anemia. The sequencing sample was made of sorted CD4+, CD8+, or CD8+CD57+ T cells (not recorded which) from PBMCs. V usage is TRBV7-8 and J usage is TRBJ2-5; possible D gene TRBD2, 5 bases. CDR3 loop: CASSLVNGEPQYF. The DNA of the CDR3 is TGTGCCAGCAGCTTAGTCAACGGGGAGCCCCAGTACTTC.